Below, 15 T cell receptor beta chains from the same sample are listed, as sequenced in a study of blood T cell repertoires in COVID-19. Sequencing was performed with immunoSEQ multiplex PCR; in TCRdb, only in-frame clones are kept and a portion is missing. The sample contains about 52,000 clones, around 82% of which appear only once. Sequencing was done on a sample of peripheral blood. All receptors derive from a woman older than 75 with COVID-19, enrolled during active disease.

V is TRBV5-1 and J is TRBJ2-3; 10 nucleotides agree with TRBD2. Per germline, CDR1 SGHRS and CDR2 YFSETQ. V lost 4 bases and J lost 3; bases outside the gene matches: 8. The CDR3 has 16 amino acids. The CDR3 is CASSPSLAGVTDTQYF. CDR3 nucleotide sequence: TGCGCCAGCAGCCCGAGCCTAGCGGGAGTTACAGATACGCAGTATTTT.

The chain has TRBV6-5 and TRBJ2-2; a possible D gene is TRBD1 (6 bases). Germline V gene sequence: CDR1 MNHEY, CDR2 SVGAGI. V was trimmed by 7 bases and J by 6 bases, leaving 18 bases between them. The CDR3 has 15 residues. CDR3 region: CASTQGKLWSGELFF. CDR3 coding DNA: TGTGCCAGCACCCAGGGGAAGTTATGGTCCGGGGAGCTGTTTTTT.

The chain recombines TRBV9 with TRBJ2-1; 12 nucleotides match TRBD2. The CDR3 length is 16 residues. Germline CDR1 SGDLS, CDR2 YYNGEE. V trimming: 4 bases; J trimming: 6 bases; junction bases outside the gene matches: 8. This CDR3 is CASSSRLAGVSNEQFF. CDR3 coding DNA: TGTGCCAGCAGCTCCAGACTAGCGGGAGTGAGCAATGAGCAGTTCTTC.

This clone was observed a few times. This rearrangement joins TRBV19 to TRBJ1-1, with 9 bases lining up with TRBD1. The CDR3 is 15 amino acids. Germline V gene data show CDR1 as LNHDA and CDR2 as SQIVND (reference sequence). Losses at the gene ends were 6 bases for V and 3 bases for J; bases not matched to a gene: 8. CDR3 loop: CASRPGQGMDTEAFF. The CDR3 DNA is TGTGCCAGTAGGCCGGGACAGGGTATGGACACTGAAGCTTTCTTT.

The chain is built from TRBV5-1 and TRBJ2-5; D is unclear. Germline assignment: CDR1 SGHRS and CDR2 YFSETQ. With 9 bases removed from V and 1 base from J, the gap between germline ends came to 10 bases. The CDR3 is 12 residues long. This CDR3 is CATPPVQETQYF. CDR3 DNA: TGCGCCACCCCCCCGGTCCAAGAGACCCAGTACTTC.

The chain's CDR3 is CASTPSGGRTTEQYF. DNA of the CDR3: TGTGCCAGCACCCCTTCAGGGGGACGGACCACCGAGCAGTACTTC. The chain joins TRBV9 to TRBJ2-7; 7 bases align to TRBD1. The CDR3 length is 15 residues. Per germline, CDR1 SGDLS and CDR2 YYNGEE. Trimming at V came to 6 bases and at J to 6 bases, leaving 15 bases not matched to a gene.

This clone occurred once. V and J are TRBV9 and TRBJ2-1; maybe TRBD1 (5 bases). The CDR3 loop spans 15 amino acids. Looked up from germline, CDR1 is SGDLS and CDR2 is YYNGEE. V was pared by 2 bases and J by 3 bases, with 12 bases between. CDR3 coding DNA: TGTGCCAGCAGCGTGGACAATAAATTCTACAATGAGCAGTTCTTC. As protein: CASSVDNKFYNEQFF.

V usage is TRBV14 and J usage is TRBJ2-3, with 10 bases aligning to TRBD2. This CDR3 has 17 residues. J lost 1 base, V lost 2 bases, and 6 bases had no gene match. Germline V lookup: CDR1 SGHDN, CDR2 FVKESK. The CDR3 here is CASSQLAGVYGTDTQYF. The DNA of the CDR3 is TGTGCCAGCAGCCAACTAGCGGGAGTCTACGGCACAGATACGCAGTATTTT.

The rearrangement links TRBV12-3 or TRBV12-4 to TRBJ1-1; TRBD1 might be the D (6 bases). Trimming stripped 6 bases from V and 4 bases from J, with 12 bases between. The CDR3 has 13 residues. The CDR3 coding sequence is TGTGCCAGCAGACCCACAGGGCCCACTGAAGCTTTCTTT. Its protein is CASRPTGPTEAFF.

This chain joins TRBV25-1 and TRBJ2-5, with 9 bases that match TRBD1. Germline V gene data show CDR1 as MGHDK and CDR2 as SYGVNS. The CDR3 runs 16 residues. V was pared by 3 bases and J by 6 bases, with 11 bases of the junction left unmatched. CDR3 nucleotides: TGTGCCAGCAGTGACTCCGGGACAGGGTATTCAAAGACCCAGTACTTC. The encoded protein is CASSDSGTGYSKTQYF.

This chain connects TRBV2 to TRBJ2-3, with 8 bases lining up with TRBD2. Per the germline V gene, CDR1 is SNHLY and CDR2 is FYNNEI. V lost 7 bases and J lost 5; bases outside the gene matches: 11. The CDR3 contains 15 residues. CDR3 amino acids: CASIQAGDVIDTQYF. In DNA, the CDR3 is TGTGCCAGCATCCAAGCGGGAGATGTAATAGATACGCAGTATTTT.

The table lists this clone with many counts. CDR3 nucleotides: TGTGCCAGCAGCTTAGTGGGGGCCGGCACTGAAGCTTTCTTT. Amino acid sequence: CASSLVGAGTEAFF. The genes are TRBV7-9 and TRBJ1-1; D is perhaps TRBD1 (6 bases). The length of the CDR3 is 14 residues. Germline-derived CDR1 and CDR2 are SEHNR and FQNEAQ (reference sequence). Trimming removed 1 base at V and 4 bases at J, with 10 bases between.

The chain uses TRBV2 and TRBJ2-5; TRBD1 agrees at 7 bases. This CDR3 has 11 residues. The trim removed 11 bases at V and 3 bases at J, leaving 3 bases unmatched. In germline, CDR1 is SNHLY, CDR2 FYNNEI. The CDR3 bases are TGTGCCGGGGGACAGAAAGAGACCCAGTACTTC. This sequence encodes CAGGQKETQYF.

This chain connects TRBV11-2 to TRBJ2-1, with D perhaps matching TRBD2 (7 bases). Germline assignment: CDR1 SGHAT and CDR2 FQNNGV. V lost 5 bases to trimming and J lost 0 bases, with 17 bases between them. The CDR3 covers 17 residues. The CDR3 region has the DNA TGTGCCAGCAGCAGGGGGAGGGGCGTGAGCTCCTACAATGAGCAGTTCTTC. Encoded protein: CASSRGRGVSSYNEQFF.

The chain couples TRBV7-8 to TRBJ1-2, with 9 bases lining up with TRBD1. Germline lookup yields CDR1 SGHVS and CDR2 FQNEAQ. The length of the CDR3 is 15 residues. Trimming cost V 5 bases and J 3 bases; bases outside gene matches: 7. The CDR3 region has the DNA TGTGCCAGCAGCCCGGGACAGGGATGGGACTATGGCTACACCTTC. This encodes CASSPGQGWDYGYTF.